This is a list of T cell receptor beta chains from one sample in a study of T cells in Graves' hyperthyroidism and ophthalmopathy. TCRdb called the multiplex PCR reads again in MiXCR, with one record for every CDR3 protein. This table has hundreds of thousands of distinct CDR3 sequences, around 22% appearing once. The sample was blood. The receptor set was obtained from a woman under 40 with Graves' ophthalmopathy. Both conserved end residues are part of each CDR3. The D gene is left open where the match is weak. Not all rows give a size; the values are once, few, many and, for expanded clones, a class.

J	size	D	V	CDR3	DNA
TRBJ1-2	many	NA	TRBV12-3/TRBV12-4	CASSGTPNYGYTF	TGTGCCAGCAGCGGGACTCCTAACTATGGCTACACCTTC
TRBJ2-4	few	TRBD2	TRBV7-9	CASSPIHLAGENIKYF	TGTGCCAGCAGCCCCATCCACCTAGCGGGGGAGAACATTAAGTACTTC
TRBJ1-1	few	NA	TRBV6-1	CASHRVTEAFF	TGTGCCAGCCATCGGGTAACTGAAGCTTTCTTT
TRBJ1-1	NA	NA	TRBV12-3/TRBV12-4	CASSFYPMTGYNTEAFF	TGTGCCAGCAGTTTCTATCCAATGACAGGCTATAACACTGAAGCTTTCTTT
TRBJ2-7	NA	TRBD1	TRBV6-1	CASSTAGTGSGYEQYF	TGTGCCAGCAGTACGGCCGGGACAGGGTCTGGCTACGAGCAGTACTTC
TRBJ1-2	many	NA	TRBV5-1	CASSLDWGYGYTF	TGCGCCAGCAGCTTGGATTGGGGGTATGGCTACACCTTC
TRBJ2-2	many	TRBD1	TRBV19	CASSTGPTGDHTGELFF	TGTGCCAGTAGTACGGGACCGACAGGGGACCACACCGGGGAGCTGTTTTTT
TRBJ1-1	NA	NA	TRBV6-1	CASSAPGRNTEAFF	TGTGCCAGCAGTGCCCCCGGCAGGAACACTGAAGCTTTCTTT
TRBJ1-1	few	TRBD1	TRBV7-2	CASSWTGETEAFF	TGTGCCAGCAGCTGGACAGGGGAAACTGAAGCTTTCTTT
TRBJ1-6	few	TRBD1	TRBV4-1	CASSQDIRDRANSPLHF	TGCGCCAGCAGCCAAGATATCAGGGACAGGGCTAATTCACCCCTCCACTTT
TRBJ2-5	NA	TRBD2	TRBV25-1	CASSDGLAVIQETQYF	TGTGCCAGCAGTGACGGGCTAGCGGTTATCCAAGAGACCCAGTACTTC
TRBJ2-7	many	TRBD2	TRBV12-3/TRBV12-4	CASTLGSGSYEQYF	TGTGCCAGCACCTTGGGGAGCGGGAGCTACGAGCAGTACTTC
TRBJ2-2	few	TRBD2	TRBV30	CASSVGGLGDFRELFF	TGTGCCTCCTCAGTGGGGGGACTAGGGGATTTTAGGGAGCTGTTTTTT
TRBJ2-7	many	TRBD1	TRBV6-1	CASKTGRDEQYF	TGTGCCAGCAAGACAGGGAGAGACGAGCAGTACTTC
TRBJ1-1	many	NA	TRBV19	CASRRSVNTEAFF	TGTGCCAGTAGGAGGTCGGTGAACACTGAAGCTTTCTTT
TRBJ1-2	many	TRBD1	TRBV7-6	CASRSGQGAMDGYTF	TGTGCCAGCAGAAGTGGACAGGGGGCGATGGATGGCTACACCTTC
TRBJ2-7	many	TRBD1	TRBV6-1	CASSPRDRAHEQYF	TGTGCCAGCAGTCCCCGGGACAGGGCCCACGAGCAGTACTTC
TRBJ2-7	NA	NA	TRBV12-3/TRBV12-4	CASRGPPWTGEQYF	TGTGCCAGCAGGGGACCGCCATGGACCGGCGAGCAGTACTTC
TRBJ2-4	many	TRBD2	TRBV11-2	CASSAVAGVDIQYF	TGTGCCAGCAGCGCCGTAGCGGGGGTAGACATTCAGTACTTC
TRBJ1-2	NA	NA	TRBV28	CASSFAEINYGYTF	TGTGCCAGCAGTTTCGCGGAAATCAACTATGGCTACACCTTC
TRBJ2-7	NA	NA	TRBV20-1	CSAGDEVERIYEQYF	TGCAGTGCTGGGGACGAAGTTGAGCGCATCTACGAGCAGTACTTC
TRBJ2-5	NA	NA	TRBV5-1	CASSLPEETQYF	TGCGCCAGCAGCTTGCCCGAAGAGACCCAGTACTTC
TRBJ1-2	few	NA	TRBV6-5	CASSYSYGFEAGYTF	TGTGCCAGCAGTTACTCGTATGGCTTTGAGGCTGGCTACACCTTC
TRBJ2-2	NA	NA	TRBV24-1	CATSDLGPQGELFF	TGTGCCACCAGTGATTTGGGCCCTCAGGGGGAGCTGTTTTTT
TRBJ1-5	many	TRBD1	TRBV19	CATAGTANQPQHF	TGTGCCACCGCCGGGACAGCAAATCAGCCCCAGCATTTT
TRBJ2-2	many	NA	TRBV6-1	CASYRSKNTGELFF	TGTGCCAGCTACCGAAGTAAGAACACCGGGGAGCTGTTTTTT
TRBJ1-1	many	NA	TRBV28	CASSLSGGERTEAFF	TGTGCCAGCAGTTTATCCGGGGGCGAGAGGACTGAAGCTTTCTTT
TRBJ1-1	many	TRBD1	TRBV30	CAWSWGQGKIEAFF	TGTGCCTGGAGCTGGGGACAGGGGAAAATTGAAGCTTTCTTT
TRBJ1-2	many	TRBD1	TRBV29-1	CSVEQGAFLGYTF	TGCAGCGTTGAACAGGGGGCGTTTCTTGGCTACACCTTC
TRBJ1-1	many	NA	TRBV20-1	CSASRSWGNTEAFF	TGCAGTGCTAGTCGAAGTTGGGGAAACACTGAAGCTTTCTTT
TRBJ2-7	many	TRBD1	TRBV25-1	CASSAPPGTGVPYEQYF	TGTGCCAGCAGTGCTCCCCCCGGGACAGGGGTACCCTACGAGCAGTACTTC
TRBJ1-4	NA	NA	TRBV19	CASRLRGYKGTNEKLFF	TGTGCCAGTAGACTCCGGGGCTACAAAGGAACTAATGAAAAACTGTTTTTT
TRBJ1-1	NA	NA	TRBV12-3/TRBV12-4	CASNVGVQAFF	TGTGCCAGCAACGTAGGGGTTCAGGCTTTCTTT